The 27 T cell receptor beta chains below were found in one sample sequenced in a study of cytomegalovirus exposure and HLA in healthy donors. TCRdb keeps only in-frame clones here, not all; method: immunoSEQ multiplex PCR. The table has roughly 190,000 clones, around 86% seen once. Sequencing used PBMCs. These receptors were obtained from a woman under 30 in good health and CMV-seronegative.

The V gene is TRBV27, the J gene TRBJ1-1; 7 bases match TRBD1. The germline CDR1 and CDR2 sequences are MNHEY and SMNVEV (reference sequence). Unmatched junction bases numbered 7, after V lost 4 bases and J lost 5 bases. The CDR3 extends over 14 amino acids. In DNA form, the CDR3 reads TGTGCCAGCAGTTCGACAGGGAGGATTACTGAAGCTTTCTTT. This sequence encodes CASSSTGRITEAFF.

This clone was counted once. This chain joins TRBV7-9 and TRBJ2-1, with 8 nucleotides matching TRBD2. J gave up 6 bases and V 4 bases, and 8 bases lay outside the gene matches. The germline V gene encodes CDR1 SEHNR and CDR2 FQNEAQ (reference sequence). The CDR3 consists of 15 residues. The CDR3 is CASSSLAGRFNEQFF. The CDR3 DNA is TGTGCCAGCAGCTCATTAGCGGGGAGATTCAATGAGCAGTTCTTC.

The rearrangement links TRBV5-1 to TRBJ1-1; the D is unclear. V gave up 4 bases and J gave up 2 bases, with 12 bases separating them. The length of the CDR3 is 14 residues. Germline assignment: CDR1 SGHRS and CDR2 YFSETQ. The CDR3 region has the DNA TGCGCCAGCAGCCACACAGCTGATAACACTGAAGCTTTCTTT. It yields the protein CASSHTADNTEAFF.

As DNA, the CDR3 is TGCGCCAGCAGCTTGCGCCGTGGACTAGCGGGGGGTAGATACAATGAGCAGTTCTTC. Translated, it gives CASSLRRGLAGGRYNEQFF. The chain carries TRBV5-1 and TRBJ2-1; 14 nucleotides align to TRBD2. CDR3 length: 19 amino acids. Looked up from germline, CDR1 is SGHRS and CDR2 is YFSETQ. Losses at the gene ends were 1 base for V and 4 bases for J; bases not matched to a gene: 10.

This chain uses TRBV7-9 with TRBJ2-7; 8 bases are a match to TRBD2. Germline loops: CDR1 SEHNR, CDR2 FQNEAQ (reference sequence). There are 16 residues in the CDR3. Trimming removed 5 bases from V and 1 base from J; junction bases left unmatched: 10. The CDR3: CASSEGSSGTSYEQYF. DNA for the CDR3: TGTGCCAGCAGCGAAGGGAGTAGCGGGACTTCCTACGAGCAGTACTTC. The variable domain in full, with the rest retrieved from reference TRBV7-9 and TRBJ2-7, is DTGVSQNPRHKITKRGQNVTFRCDPISEHNRLYWYRQTLGQGPEFLTYFQNEAQLEKSRLLSDRFSAERPKGSFSTLEIQRTEQGDSAMYLCASSEGSSGTSYEQYFGPGTRLTVT.

The genes are TRBV4-1 and TRBJ2-2, with 11 positions matching TRBD2. With 0 bases clipped from V and 1 base from J, the junction kept 16 bases outside the gene matches. This CDR3 region has 22 residues. CDR1 and CDR2 (germline): MGHRA, YSYEKL. CDR3 loop: CASSQEDWLAGGNYKNTGELFF. As DNA, the CDR3 is TGCGCCAGCAGCCAAGAGGATTGGCTAGCGGGAGGCAATTATAAGAACACCGGGGAGCTGTTTTTT.

The chain links TRBV2 to TRBJ1-5; TRBD1 agrees at 8 bases. The J segment lost 5 bases and the V segment lost 6 bases, leaving 6 bases of the junction unmatched. The CDR3 consists of 14 residues. Germline CDR1 reads SNHLY; CDR2 reads FYNNEI. The CDR3 here is CASRDRVRDQPQHF. DNA of the CDR3: TGTGCCAGCAGGGACAGGGTAAGGGATCAGCCCCAGCATTTT.

This sequence joins TRBV2 and TRBJ2-2; 8 bases agree with TRBD2. V lost 10 bases and J lost 3; bases outside the gene matches: 1. The CDR3 is made up of 12 amino acids. The germline gives CDR1 SNHLY, CDR2 FYNNEI. CDR3 sequence: CAIGRDTGELFF. The CDR3 DNA sequence: TGTGCCATCGGGAGGGACACCGGGGAGCTGTTTTTT.

The CDR3: CASSLQGAGETQYF. In DNA form, the CDR3 reads TGCGCCAGCAGCTTGCAAGGGGCAGGGGAGACCCAGTACTTC. V usage is TRBV5-1 and J usage is TRBJ2-5, with a tentative D call TRBD1 (5 bases). The CDR3 runs to 14 residues. From germline, CDR1 is SGHRS and CDR2 YFSETQ. The V and J ends lost 1 base and 5 bases respectively, with 12 bases between them. Full variable domain (remainder filled in from reference TRBV5-1 and TRBJ2-5): KAGVTQTPRYLIKTRGQQVTLSCSPISGHRSVSWYQQTPGQGLQFLFEYFSETQRNKGNFPGRFSGRQFSNSRSEMNVSTLELGDSALYLCASSLQGAGETQYFGPGTRLLVL.

Only a few counts were recorded for this clone. As DNA, the CDR3 is TGTGCCAGCAGCTCTCTGGAGTACACCTTC. Encoded protein: CASSSLEYTF. V usage is TRBV9 and J usage is TRBJ1-2, with no clear D. This CDR3 is built from 10 residues. The germline V gene encodes CDR1 SGDLS and CDR2 YYNGEE. V was cut by 4 bases and J by 11 bases, with 9 bases left in between.

CDR3 residues: CASGLLRTSGRAQNTGELFF. CDR3 coding DNA: TGTGCTAGTGGTTTGTTACGGACTAGCGGGAGGGCCCAGAACACCGGGGAGCTGTTTTTT. The rearrangement joins TRBV12-5 to TRBJ2-2; 15 bases agree with TRBD2. The V gene's germline CDR1 is LGHNT and CDR2 FRNRAP. The V and J ends lost 2 bases and 1 base, in that order; junction bases with no gene match: 8. This CDR3 contains 20 residues.

The chain uses TRBV6-5 and TRBJ2-5; 8 bases fit TRBD1. In germline, CDR1 is MNHEY, CDR2 SVGAGI. V trimming: 0 bases; J trimming: 5 bases; junction bases outside the gene matches: 8. CDR3 size: 16 residues. The CDR3 DNA sequence: TGTGCCAGCAGTTACTCGACGGCAGGGGGCTTTGAGACCCAGTACTTC. This gives the protein CASSYSTAGGFETQYF.

The chain employs TRBV27 and TRBJ2-3; no clear D gene. This CDR3 region has 15 residues. V dropped 8 bases and J dropped 1 base, with 16 bases sitting between them. From germline, CDR1 is MNHEY and CDR2 SMNVEV (reference sequence). The DNA for the CDR3 is TGTGCCAGCTCCTCCGGTGTTACTGGCACAGATACGCAGTATTTT. Translation gives CASSSGVTGTDTQYF.

The chain is built from TRBV9 and TRBJ2-2; no clear D. The CDR3 runs to 14 residues. Germline V CDR1 and CDR2: SGDLS, YYNGEE. V was pared by 4 bases and J by 0 bases, with 7 bases between. The CDR3 loop reads CASSPSSNTGELFF. The CDR3 DNA follows: TGTGCCAGCAGCCCCTCCTCGAACACCGGGGAGCTGTTTTTT. Looking up the rest from reference TRBV9 and TRBJ2-2 gives the full variable domain: DSGVTQTPKHLITATGQRVTLRCSPRSGDLSVYWYQQSLDQGLQFLIQYYNGEERAKGNILERFSAQQFPDLHSELNLSSLELGDSALYFCASSPSSNTGELFFGEGSRLTVL.

This clone was recorded a few times. The V call is TRBV6-5, the J call TRBJ1-2; TRBD1 matches at 8 bases. The trim removed 5 bases at V and 6 bases at J, leaving 8 bases unmatched. CDR1 and CDR2 from the germline V gene are MNHEY and SVGAGI. The CDR3 consists of 14 residues. CDR3 nucleotide sequence: TGTGCCAGCAGTACGACAGGGGTGGGACATGGCTACACCTTC. This gives the protein CASSTTGVGHGYTF.

The chain joins TRBV19 to TRBJ1-1; D gene unclear. The CDR3 is made up of 11 amino acids. From germline, CDR1 is LNHDA and CDR2 SQIVND (reference sequence). Trimming left V 7 bases short and J 3 bases short, with 6 bases between. CDR3 sequence reads: CASTAYTEAFF. CDR3 DNA: TGTGCCAGTACCGCGTACACTGAAGCTTTCTTT.

V gene TRBV13 combines with J gene TRBJ2-1; TRBD1 agrees at 8 bases. The length of the CDR3 is 14 residues. The germline CDR1 and CDR2 sequences are PRHDT and FYEKMQ (reference sequence). With V trimmed by 1 base and J by 12 bases, 8 bases remained unmatched. DNA of the CDR3: TGTGCCAGCAGCTTAGTGACAGGGGAAGGAACGCAGTTCTTC. Its translation is CASSLVTGEGTQFF.

The chain combines TRBV4-1 with TRBJ2-7; TRBD2 might be the D (7 bases). The CDR3 extends over 15 amino acids. Germline values: CDR1 MGHRA, CDR2 YSYEKL. The ends were cut back, 4 bases at V and 2 bases at J, with 15 bases in the middle. The CDR3 bases are TGCGCCAGCAGCCTCGACACCGGGGGGCCCTACGAGCAGTACTTC. Its protein product is CASSLDTGGPYEQYF.

The V gene is TRBV27, the J gene TRBJ2-2; 7 bases match TRBD1. CDR3 length: 16 residues. CDR1 and CDR2 (germline): MNHEY, SMNVEV (reference sequence). The J segment lost 3 bases and the V segment lost 2 bases, leaving 6 bases of the junction unmatched. The CDR3 DNA reads TGTGCCAGCAGTTTACCCATAGGGGGCCACACCGGGGAGCTGTTTTTT. Translation: CASSLPIGGHTGELFF.

The V call is TRBV30, the J call TRBJ1-2, with D perhaps TRBD1 (6 bases). There are 13 residues in the CDR3. The germline CDR1 and CDR2 sequences are GTSNPN and SVGIG (reference sequence). V was pared by 2 bases and J by 1 base, with 8 bases between. CDR3 region: CAWSLQGNYGYTF. Written as DNA, the CDR3 is TGTGCCTGGAGTCTACAGGGTAACTATGGCTACACCTTC.

The rearrangement links TRBV7-8 to TRBJ1-2, with 8 bases that match TRBD1. The CDR3 consists of 14 residues. The V gene end was trimmed by 0 bases and the J gene end by 3 bases; junction bases not matched to a gene: 0. In germline, CDR1 is SGHVS, CDR2 FQNEAQ. The CDR3 bases are TGTGCCAGCAGCTTAGCGGACAGGGACTATGGCTACACCTTC. Amino acids: CASSLADRDYGYTF.

This chain connects TRBV11-2 to TRBJ1-3; D perhaps matches TRBD1 (5 bases). This CDR3 contains 19 residues. The V end lost 3 bases, the J end lost 4 bases, and 25 bases lay between the germline ends. The germline V gene has CDR1 SGHAT and CDR2 FQNNGV. The CDR3 region has the DNA TGTGCCAGCAGCTTCTCCCGGGACTGGCAGGACCTAGGAGGAAACACCATATATTTT. Protein product: CASSFSRDWQDLGGNTIYF.

The genes are TRBV5-8 and TRBJ2-5, with D perhaps matching TRBD1 (5 bases). Germline-derived CDR1 and CDR2 are SGHTS and YDEGEE. The CDR3 spans 14 residues. The V end was cut by 6 bases, the J end by 4 bases, with 16 bases between. CDR3 amino acids: CASIVTGLIETQYF. The DNA for the CDR3 is TGTGCCAGCATTGTTACAGGCTTGATAGAGACCCAGTACTTC.

CDR3 bases: TGTGCCAGCAGCTTAGTGCGTGATAACACTGAAGCTTTCTTT. Translated: CASSLVRDNTEAFF. The rearrangement joins TRBV7-9 to TRBJ1-1, with unresolved D. CDR3 size: 14 residues. Germline CDR1 and CDR2: SEHNR and FQNEAQ (reference sequence). V lost 1 base to trimming and J lost 2 bases, with 8 bases between them.

This sequence joins TRBV5-4 and TRBJ1-1; the match to TRBD1 covers 7 bases. The length of the CDR3 is 14 residues. J gave up 3 bases and V 3 bases, and 5 bases lay outside the gene matches. Germline V gives CDR1 SGHNT, CDR2 YYREEE (reference sequence). CDR3 amino acids: CASSSSTGDTEAFF. In DNA form, the CDR3 reads TGTGCCAGCAGCTCCTCAACAGGGGACACTGAAGCTTTCTTT.

The chain has TRBV5-8 and TRBJ1-4; D ambiguous. In germline, CDR1 is SGHTS, CDR2 YDEGEE. V lost 3 bases and J lost 5, with 20 bases in between. The CDR3 loop spans 17 amino acids. For the CDR3, the DNA is TGTGCCAGCAGCTCTGACCGACGGAGCCGGTTGAATGAAAAACTGTTTTTT. Translation: CASSSDRRSRLNEKLFF.

The V and J genes are TRBV7-9 and TRBJ2-4; TRBD2 aligns across 11 bases. Trimming at V came to 1 base and at J to 7 bases, leaving 3 bases not matched to a gene. The CDR3 loop spans 15 amino acids. Germline lookup yields CDR1 SEHNR and CDR2 FQNEAQ (reference sequence). The CDR3 loop is CASSLDIAGGNIQYF. The DNA for the CDR3 is TGTGCCAGCAGCTTAGACATAGCGGGAGGGAACATTCAGTACTTC.